Included here is one T cell receptor (beta chain) sequence, with context. Its matching antigen is unknown. The record originates from a study of chemoradiotherapy in HPV16-positive cancers. Data came from immunoSEQ multiplex PCR; TCRdb stores just in-frame clones and leaves some out. The data show about 35,000 clones, about 92% seen once. Germline V CDR1 and CDR2: SGHAT, FQNNGV. Trimming took 1 base from V and 5 from J, leaving 21 bases between them. The CDR3 totals 17 residues. Study-level points and caveats: In HPV16-positive patients, HPV-responsive T-cell expansion tracked better recurrence-free survival. The functional HPV-specific definition rests on just a couple of HPV16-positive patients. Candidate HPV-specific clones and E7-related TCR motifs grew in tumor during treatment.

Source: blood, taken from a patient who underwent chemoradiotherapy. This TCR was sampled from a human donor with HPV-associated anogenital cancer. This chain uses TRBV11-2 with TRBJ2-7, with D maybe TRBD2 (5 bases). CDR3: CASSLAPTPLAGNEQYF. DNA for the CDR3: TGTGCCAGCAGCTTAGCCCCGACGCCCCTAGCTGGGAACGAGCAGTACTTC.